Sequencing of this T cell receptor beta chain was carried out in a study of blood T cell repertoires in COVID-19 (TCRdb year 2020). Regarding the research as a whole: Samples from collaborators originated in the United States, Italy and Spain and spanned both the acute and convalescent phases of COVID-19. A de-identified subject ID, COVID-19 status, age in years and sex were almost always included in the sample metadata. The prospective study material was composed of cDNA or gDNA derived from T cells, B-cell-depleted T cells, or PBMCs. The dataset comprised deeply sampled blood TCRbeta repertoires from subjects exposed to, actively infected with, or recovered from COVID-19. Where HLA class I and class II types were available, the types were taken from metadata supplied by the sample provider, not from assay-based typing. The repertoires were made available in a free public database intended to serve as a resource for research on the immune response to SARS-CoV-2. The samples were drawn from two sources: the first 160 participants of the ongoing ImmuneRACE study, and fewer than 1,500 subjects contributed by 6 global collaborators. Broader findings and caveats from the paper: The amount of clinical and demographic metadata varied by source and participant and was provided uncurated.

TCRbeta CDR3 regions were amplified from genomic DNA by means of the immunoSEQ Assay, a bias-controlled multiplex PCR. Under the source paper's analysis protocol: Nucleated cell counts per sample were estimated from amplification of reference gene primers within the assay. Sequence reads were collapsed and filtered to measure the absolute abundance of every unique TCRbeta CDR3 rearrangement. For each sample, productive Simpson clonality was calculated as the square root of Simpson's diversity index over productive rearrangements. In TCRdb, the immuneACCESS table is reduced to in-frame sequences with V and J assigned. These tables do not hold every clone; where another copy was compared, an unresolved V gene accounts for under half, and the others remain unexplained. The V and J calls and clone size were taken over from that table, and D and trimming were inferred from the DNA. The sample includes about 47,000 clones, with around nine tenths observed a single time. Jointly, the top ten make up over 9.5% of the sample.

The CDR3, cysteine through phenylalanine, is 13 amino acids long. This entry keeps only the CDR3 DNA: 39 bases, framed from base 1. CDR1 and CDR2 are drawn from the germline V gene: SGHDT, YYEEEE. The junction carries 7 bases between V and J, which are trimmed by 4 bases and 3 bases respectively. In this sample, this clone turned up once. Its specific antigen is unknown. Per-base qualities were not stored, and no clone one base away is much larger. Each collaborating institution followed its own protocols to collect whole blood in K2EDTA tubes. For TCRbeta analysis, collaborator samples were shipped as frozen whole blood, as isolated PBMCs, or as DNA extracted from either sample type.

The sequence joins TRBV5-6 to TRBJ1-4; the D gene cannot be named for sure. The sample taken for sequencing was peripheral blood. The sequence derives from a human donor with active COVID-19. The donor label of this sample is uncertain. The bases read TGTGCCAGCAGCCGGACTGCTAATGAAAAACTGTTTTTT. This is translated as CASSRTANEKLFF.